The clone carrying this T cell receptor beta chain has just one count. Its matching antigen is unknown. The entry originates in a study of cytomegalovirus exposure and HLA in healthy donors. Study-wide findings and caveats: Exclusion applied to some V segments, including TRBV6-2 and TRBV6-3, as they were indistinguishable.

The V and J ends lost 3 bases and 4 bases respectively, with 10 bases between them. This CDR3 spans 13 amino acids. In germline, CDR1 is MNHEY, CDR2 SMNVEV (reference sequence). The PCR made use of 60 Vbeta and 13 Jbeta primers. Produced via immunoSEQ multiplex PCR; TCRdb's table is partial and in-frame only. The sample comprises about 97,000 clones, about 80% of which are singletons, and roughly 3.5% rests with the top ten. The chain carries TRBV27 and TRBJ2-7; D is undetermined. The sequencing sample was made of PBMCs. The origin of this receptor is a male donor in good health and CMV-seropositive. CDR3 in DNA: TGTGCCAGCAGTTTTTCCCCGGAGTACGAGCAGTACTTC. Its translation: CASSFSPEYEQYF.